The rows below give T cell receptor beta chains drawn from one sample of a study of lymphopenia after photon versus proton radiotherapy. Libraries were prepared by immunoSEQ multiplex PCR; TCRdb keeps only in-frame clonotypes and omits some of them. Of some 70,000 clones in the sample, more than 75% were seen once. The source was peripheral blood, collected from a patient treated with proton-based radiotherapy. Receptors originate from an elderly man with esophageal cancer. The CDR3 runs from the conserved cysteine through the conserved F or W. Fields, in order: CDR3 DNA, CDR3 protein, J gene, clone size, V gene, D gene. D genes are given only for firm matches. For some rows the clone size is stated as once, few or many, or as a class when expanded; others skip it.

CDR3nt: TGTGCCAGCTCACCACCAGCGGGGGGAGTCACCGGGGAGCTGTTTTTT
CDR3aa: CASSPPAGGVTGELFF
j_gene: TRBJ2-2
abundance: NA
v_gene: TRBV18
d_gene: TRBD2

CDR3nt: TGTGCCATCAGTGAGTATCGGGGGTACGAGCAGTACTTC
CDR3aa: CAISEYRGYEQYF
j_gene: TRBJ2-7
abundance: NA
v_gene: TRBV10-3
d_gene: NA

CDR3nt: TGTGCCAGCAGCGGGATGCGGGGCGCCTATTCACCCCTCCACTTT
CDR3aa: CASSGMRGAYSPLHF
j_gene: TRBJ1-6
abundance: NA
v_gene: TRBV11-2
d_gene: NA

CDR3nt: TGTGCCTGGAGGGGCAGCCGCCACTCTGGAAACACCATATATTTT
CDR3aa: CAWRGSRHSGNTIYF
j_gene: TRBJ1-3
abundance: NA
v_gene: TRBV30
d_gene: NA

CDR3nt: TGTGCCAGTGGTATGACAGGTAATCAGCCCCAGCATTTT
CDR3aa: CASGMTGNQPQHF
j_gene: TRBJ1-5
abundance: NA
v_gene: TRBV19
d_gene: NA

CDR3nt: TGTGCCAGTAGTATTAGGACAGGGATGTTTAAAGAGACCCAGTACTTC
CDR3aa: CASSIRTGMFKETQYF
j_gene: TRBJ2-5
abundance: NA
v_gene: TRBV19
d_gene: TRBD1

CDR3nt: TGTGCCAGCAGCGTAGGGGCCGGGGTAGCGGGGAGCACCGGGGAGCTGTTTTTT
CDR3aa: CASSVGAGVAGSTGELFF
j_gene: TRBJ2-2
abundance: NA
v_gene: TRBV9
d_gene: TRBD2

CDR3nt: TGCGCCAGCACTCAGGGGAGAGGACGGGAGACCCAGTACTTC
CDR3aa: CASTQGRGRETQYF
j_gene: TRBJ2-5
abundance: once
v_gene: TRBV5-1
d_gene: NA

CDR3nt: TGTGCCAGCAGTGCCCGGACAGACGTCCCGTACTTC
CDR3aa: CASSARTDVPYF
j_gene: TRBJ2-7
abundance: NA
v_gene: TRBV6-1
d_gene: NA

CDR3nt: TGCGCCAGCAGCTTGGGACAAACCGGGGAGCTGTTTTTT
CDR3aa: CASSLGQTGELFF
j_gene: TRBJ2-2
abundance: NA
v_gene: TRBV5-1
d_gene: NA

CDR3nt: TGTGCCACCTTCGACAGCTCCTATAATTCACCCCTCCACTTT
CDR3aa: CATFDSSYNSPLHF
j_gene: TRBJ1-6
abundance: NA
v_gene: TRBV6-6
d_gene: NA

CDR3nt: TGTGCCAGCTCCGGGACAGATGCGAGCGAGCAGTACTTC
CDR3aa: CASSGTDASEQYF
j_gene: TRBJ2-7
abundance: NA
v_gene: TRBV10-3
d_gene: TRBD1

CDR3nt: TGCGCCAGCAGCTTGGGTTCGGGGAGGACTGAAGCTTTCTTT
CDR3aa: CASSLGSGRTEAFF
j_gene: TRBJ1-1
abundance: NA
v_gene: TRBV5-1
d_gene: NA

CDR3nt: TGTGCCAGCAGCCGGGGACTCCCCTACGAGCAGTACTTC
CDR3aa: CASSRGLPYEQYF
j_gene: TRBJ2-7
abundance: NA
v_gene: TRBV6-5
d_gene: NA

CDR3nt: TGTGCCAGCAGACCAACCGGGACTAGCGCTACCTACGCAAACAATGAGCAGTTCTTC
CDR3aa: CASRPTGTSATYANNEQFF
j_gene: TRBJ2-1
abundance: NA
v_gene: TRBV5-6
d_gene: TRBD2

CDR3nt: TGCGCCAGCAGCCTGTGGGACAGAACTAACTATGGCTACACCTTC
CDR3aa: CASSLWDRTNYGYTF
j_gene: TRBJ1-2
abundance: NA
v_gene: TRBV5-1
d_gene: TRBD1

CDR3nt: TGTGCCAGCAGCGTAGAGGAGGGAAGCTACAATGAGCAGTTCTTC
CDR3aa: CASSVEEGSYNEQFF
j_gene: TRBJ2-1
abundance: NA
v_gene: TRBV9
d_gene: NA

CDR3nt: TGTGCCAGCAGCTTAGCCCGGGGGGCAAATCAGCCCCAGCATTTT
CDR3aa: CASSLARGANQPQHF
j_gene: TRBJ1-5
abundance: NA
v_gene: TRBV7-8
d_gene: NA

CDR3nt: TGTGCCAGCAGTTACTTGGGGAACAGGAGGGAGACCCAGTACTTC
CDR3aa: CASSYLGNRRETQYF
j_gene: TRBJ2-5
abundance: NA
v_gene: TRBV6-6
d_gene: NA

CDR3nt: TGCGCCAGCAGCTTGGATAACAGGGCTAACACCGGGGAGCTGTTTTTT
CDR3aa: CASSLDNRANTGELFF
j_gene: TRBJ2-2
abundance: NA
v_gene: TRBV5-1
d_gene: NA

CDR3nt: TGTGCCAGCAGCTACCAGCGGGGAAGGGGAGAGACCCAGTACTTC
CDR3aa: CASSYQRGRGETQYF
j_gene: TRBJ2-5
abundance: NA
v_gene: TRBV7-2
d_gene: TRBD2

CDR3nt: TGTGCCAGCAGTTCAGTCCAGGGACAAGAGACCCAGTACTTC
CDR3aa: CASSSVQGQETQYF
j_gene: TRBJ2-5
abundance: NA
v_gene: TRBV5-5
d_gene: NA

CDR3nt: TGTGCTAGTGGTTTAGGGGGGACCCTGGTCGAGCAGTACTTC
CDR3aa: CASGLGGTLVEQYF
j_gene: TRBJ2-7
abundance: once
v_gene: TRBV12-5
d_gene: NA

CDR3nt: TGCAGCGTGGCTACAGGGTATGGCTACACCTTC
CDR3aa: CSVATGYGYTF
j_gene: TRBJ1-2
abundance: NA
v_gene: TRBV29-1
d_gene: NA

CDR3nt: TGCGCCAGCAGCCCCCGTGAAACTGGGGCCAACGTCCTGACTTTC
CDR3aa: CASSPRETGANVLTF
j_gene: TRBJ2-6
abundance: few
v_gene: TRBV4-1
d_gene: NA

CDR3nt: TGCGCCAGCAGCCCCTTCGGGAACACTGAAGCTTTCTTT
CDR3aa: CASSPFGNTEAFF
j_gene: TRBJ1-1
abundance: few
v_gene: TRBV4-1
d_gene: NA

CDR3nt: TGTGCCAGCAGCTTAGTCTTAGGTAAGCAGTTCTTC
CDR3aa: CASSLVLGKQFF
j_gene: TRBJ2-1
abundance: NA
v_gene: TRBV7-2
d_gene: NA

CDR3nt: TGTGCCATCAGGGCGACAGGGGGCGTGGGAGAGACCCAGTACTTC
CDR3aa: CAIRATGGVGETQYF
j_gene: TRBJ2-5
abundance: NA
v_gene: TRBV10-3
d_gene: TRBD1

CDR3nt: TGTGCCAGTAGCTGGGGACAGGTATACCAAGAGACCCAGTACTTC
CDR3aa: CASSWGQVYQETQYF
j_gene: TRBJ2-5
abundance: NA
v_gene: TRBV19
d_gene: TRBD1

CDR3nt: TGTGCCAGCAGCCTTCTAGCGAGGAGGGTCAATGAGCAGTTCTTC
CDR3aa: CASSLLARRVNEQFF
j_gene: TRBJ2-1
abundance: NA
v_gene: TRBV5-4
d_gene: NA

CDR3nt: TGTGCCAGCAGTTCCGGGACAGGGATGGAGGAGACCCAGTACTTC
CDR3aa: CASSSGTGMEETQYF
j_gene: TRBJ2-5
abundance: NA
v_gene: TRBV5-5
d_gene: TRBD1

CDR3nt: TGTGCCAGTAGTATTAGGACAGACCAAGAGACCCAGTACTTC
CDR3aa: CASSIRTDQETQYF
j_gene: TRBJ2-5
abundance: NA
v_gene: TRBV19
d_gene: NA

CDR3nt: TGTGCCAGCAGTGAATCTAGAGGGCCTGGAGAGACCCAGTACTTC
CDR3aa: CASSESRGPGETQYF
j_gene: TRBJ2-5
abundance: once
v_gene: TRBV25-1
d_gene: NA

CDR3nt: TGCGCCAGCAGCCAAGCCCCAGGGGGCTTTGAAAAACTGTTTTTT
CDR3aa: CASSQAPGGFEKLFF
j_gene: TRBJ1-4
abundance: NA
v_gene: TRBV4-3
d_gene: TRBD1

CDR3nt: TGTGCCAGCAGCTCCCGGCTAAGAATCGAGACCCAGTACTTC
CDR3aa: CASSSRLRIETQYF
j_gene: TRBJ2-5
abundance: NA
v_gene: TRBV11-2
d_gene: NA

CDR3nt: TGTGCCAGCAGCCCCCCCCCTCAGGGGTTGAACACTGAAGCTTTCTTT
CDR3aa: CASSPPPQGLNTEAFF
j_gene: TRBJ1-1
abundance: once
v_gene: TRBV9
d_gene: NA

CDR3nt: TGTGCCAGCAGCCCGGGCCTCCAAGAGACCCAGTACTTC
CDR3aa: CASSPGLQETQYF
j_gene: TRBJ2-5
abundance: once
v_gene: TRBV7-6
d_gene: NA

CDR3nt: TGTGCCAGCTCACCACAGGGGAACACTGAAGCTTTCTTT
CDR3aa: CASSPQGNTEAFF
j_gene: TRBJ1-1
abundance: once
v_gene: TRBV18
d_gene: NA

CDR3nt: TGCACCAGCAGCTCGACAGGGGGCAATGGAAAACTGTTTTTT
CDR3aa: CTSSSTGGNGKLFF
j_gene: TRBJ1-4
abundance: once
v_gene: TRBV5-1
d_gene: TRBD1

CDR3nt: TGCGCCAGCAGCCAAGTATCCGGACAGAAAGAGACCCAGTACTTC
CDR3aa: CASSQVSGQKETQYF
j_gene: TRBJ2-5
abundance: NA
v_gene: TRBV4-1
d_gene: NA

CDR3nt: TGTGCCAGCAAAACTAGCGGGGCCTCAGATACGCAGTATTTT
CDR3aa: CASKTSGASDTQYF
j_gene: TRBJ2-3
abundance: NA
v_gene: TRBV6-5
d_gene: TRBD2

CDR3nt: TGCGCCAGCAGTCAATCGCGCGGTAAGGGGAGCAATCAGCCCCAGCATTTT
CDR3aa: CASSQSRGKGSNQPQHF
j_gene: TRBJ1-5
abundance: NA
v_gene: TRBV23-1
d_gene: NA

CDR3nt: TGCGCCAGCAGCCAAGAAGGGGGGGGCCCCTCCGACTATGGCTACACCTTC
CDR3aa: CASSQEGGGPSDYGYTF
j_gene: TRBJ1-2
abundance: many
v_gene: TRBV4-3
d_gene: NA